The 29 T cell receptor beta chains listed next were all sequenced from one sample in a study of blood T cell repertoires in COVID-19. Sequencing used immunoSEQ multiplex PCR; TCRdb keeps in-frame clones, though not all of them. Of 200,000 or so clones in the sample, around 81% were seen once. Material for sequencing was PBMCs or T cells enriched from blood (not recorded which). Every receptor here comes from a man aged 35-49 years who had recovered from COVID-19.

This clone was found once. V and J are TRBV6-1 and TRBJ2-3; TRBD2 is a possible D gene (6 bases). This CDR3 comprises 15 residues. Germline V gene lookup returns CDR1 MNHNS and CDR2 SASEGT. Trimming took off 2 bases at V and 2 bases at J, with 11 bases between the two ends. CDR3 sequence: CASSERRTNTDTQYF. Written as DNA, the CDR3 is TGTGCCAGCAGTGAACGGCGGACTAACACAGATACGCAGTATTTT.

This chain uses TRBV6-5 with TRBJ1-1; D possibly corresponds to TRBD1 (5 bases). The length of the CDR3 is 12 residues. With 11 bases removed from V and 7 bases from J, the gap between germline ends came to 17 bases. Germline-derived CDR1 and CDR2 are MNHEY and SVGAGI. The CDR3 region is CAARYRPGEAFF. CDR3 coding DNA: TGTGCCGCCCGTTACAGGCCCGGTGAAGCTTTCTTT.

The rearrangement uses TRBV30 and TRBJ1-3, with 7 bases that match TRBD1. The junction had 6 bases not matched to a gene; V was cut back by 4 bases and J by 3 bases. Germline-derived CDR1 and CDR2 are GTSNPN and SVGIG (reference sequence). The CDR3 is made up of 14 amino acids. CDR3 protein: CAWIDRVVGNTIYF. The CDR3 coding sequence is TGTGCCTGGATCGACAGGGTAGTTGGAAACACCATATATTTT.

The rearrangement links TRBV4-1 to TRBJ2-3; 7 bases match TRBD2. V lost 4 bases and J lost 4; bases outside the gene matches: 14. The length of the CDR3 is 17 residues. Per germline, CDR1 MGHRA and CDR2 YSYEKL. The CDR3: CASSRVGRGKPADTQYF. CDR3 bases: TGCGCCAGCAGCCGAGTGGGGAGGGGAAAGCCCGCAGATACGCAGTATTTT.

The chain is built from TRBV9 and TRBJ1-2; no firm D call. This CDR3 has 12 residues. Per germline, CDR1 SGDLS and CDR2 YYNGEE. Between the trimmed V and J ends, which lost 4 bases and 5 bases, there was a span of 9 bases. CDR3 nucleotides: TGTGCCAGCAGCCCAGATCTTTATGGCTACACCTTC. Protein: CASSPDLYGYTF.

This clone was counted once. The chain combines TRBV15 with TRBJ1-2; D not resolved. This CDR3 has 12 amino acids. V lost 4 bases to trimming and J lost 7 bases, with 10 bases between them. CDR1 and CDR2 (germline): LNHNV, YYDKDF (reference sequence). The CDR3 nucleotides read TGTGCCACCAGCACCTCGGGAGGTGGCTACACCTTC. Its translation is CATSTSGGGYTF.

The V and J genes are TRBV5-6 and TRBJ1-2, with a possible D match to TRBD1 (5 bases). V lost 7 bases, J lost 6 bases, and 16 bases lay in between. Germline V gene data show CDR1 as SGHDT and CDR2 as YYEEEE. The CDR3 length is 13 residues. Here the CDR3 reads CASSPEAGDGYTF. In DNA, the CDR3 is TGTGCCAGCTCTCCGGAGGCGGGGGATGGCTACACCTTC.

The chain has TRBV5-8 and TRBJ1-2; D is perhaps TRBD1 (5 bases). The CDR3 covers 13 residues. V shed 4 bases and J shed 7 bases, with 14 bases lying between them. CDR1 and CDR2 (germline): SGHTS, YDEGEE. CDR3 nucleotide sequence: TGTGCCAGCAGCGCGAACAAGGGGCCTGGCTACACCTTC. It translates to CASSANKGPGYTF.

The V and J genes are TRBV11-2 and TRBJ2-7, with 8 bases aligning to TRBD2. CDR1 is SGHAT and CDR2 is FQNNGV in the germline V gene. The CDR3 runs to 14 residues. V was clipped by 3 bases and J by 2 bases; unmatched bases: 3. In DNA form, the CDR3 reads TGTGCCAGCAGCTTGTCGGGGGGGCCCTACGAGCAGTACTTC. Translated, it gives CASSLSGGPYEQYF.

The CDR3: CAWIPSGTGRHSPLHF. The CDR3 region has the DNA TGTGCCTGGATCCCATCCGGGACAGGGAGGCATTCACCCCTCCACTTT. V and J are TRBV30 and TRBJ1-6, with 9 positions matching TRBD1. CDR1 is GTSNPN and CDR2 is SVGIG in the germline V gene (reference sequence). This CDR3 comprises 16 residues. V lost 4 bases and J lost 8; bases outside the gene matches: 12.

This chain links TRBV9 with TRBJ2-5; D may be TRBD2 (5 bases). Germline CDR1 reads SGDLS; CDR2 reads YYNGEE. The CDR3 length is 14 residues. V lost 0 bases, J lost 2 bases, and 8 bases lay in between. The CDR3 here is CASSVGGSQETQYF. CDR3 in DNA: TGTGCCAGCAGCGTAGGAGGGAGTCAAGAGACCCAGTACTTC.

This chain joins TRBV2 and TRBJ1-6; D is uncertain. The CDR3 is 14 amino acids. Germline-derived CDR1 and CDR2 are SNHLY and FYNNEI. V was clipped by 0 bases and J by 6 bases, with 6 bases between them. The DNA for the CDR3 is TGTGCCAGCAGTGAAGCACACCGTAATTCACCCCTCCACTTT. It is translated as CASSEAHRNSPLHF.

The CDR3 reads CASSLGQTGNYGYTF. The CDR3, as DNA: TGTGCCAGCAGCTTAGGACAAACAGGAAACTATGGCTACACCTTC. The chain uses TRBV7-6 and TRBJ1-2; possibly TRBD1 for D (5 bases). This CDR3 has 15 amino acids. CDR1 is SGHVS, CDR2 FNYEAQ, per germline. V dropped 1 base and J dropped 2 bases, with 11 bases sitting between them.

This chain connects TRBV9 to TRBJ1-2; the D is unclear. CDR1 is SGDLS, CDR2 YYNGEE, per germline. Trimming shortened V by 4 bases and J by 6 bases, and 22 bases separated the two germline ends. The CDR3 spans 16 residues. The CDR3 region has the DNA TGTGCCAGCAGCTCGAGGGTAGGTCAGCATACTCATGGCTACACCTTC. It is translated as CASSSRVGQHTHGYTF. Full variable domain (rest looked up from reference TRBV9 and TRBJ1-2): DSGVTQTPKHLITATGQRVTLRCSPRSGDLSVYWYQQSLDQGLQFLIQYYNGEERAKGNILERFSAQQFPDLHSELNLSSLELGDSALYFCASSSRVGQHTHGYTFGSGTRLTVV.

A few counts support this clone. The rearrangement links TRBV7-2 to TRBJ2-7, with D possibly matching TRBD2 (6 bases). The CDR3 has 15 residues. Between the trimmed V and J ends, which lost 1 base and 4 bases, there was a span of 14 bases. Germline V gives CDR1 SGHTA, CDR2 FQGNSA. The CDR3: CASSLVQRTIYEQYF. Here the CDR3 DNA reads TGTGCCAGCAGCTTAGTACAGCGGACTATTTACGAGCAGTACTTC. Supplemented by reference TRBV7-2 and TRBJ2-7, the full variable domain reads GAGVSQSPSNKVTEKGKDVELRCDPISGHTALYWYRQSLGQGLEFLIYFQGNSAPDKSGLPSDRFSAERTGGSVSTLTIQRTQQEDSAVYLCASSLVQRTIYEQYFGPGTRLTVT.

The chain joins TRBV28 to TRBJ1-2; 9 positions match TRBD1. The germline CDR1 and CDR2 sequences are MDHEN and SYDVKM. V trimming: 6 bases; J trimming: 8 bases; junction bases outside the gene matches: 7. The CDR3 consists of 13 residues. The CDR3 protein is CASRSQGAGGYTF. Here the CDR3 DNA reads TGTGCCAGCAGATCACAGGGGGCGGGCGGCTACACCTTC.

This clone was observed a few times. V gene TRBV3-1 (or the pseudogene TRBV3-2) combines with J gene TRBJ1-4; a possible D gene is TRBD1 (6 bases). The germline V gene has CDR1 LGHDT and CDR2 YNNKEL (reference sequence). The CDR3 has 14 amino acids. Trimming shortened V by 7 bases and J by 8 bases, and 17 bases separated the two germline ends. The chain's CDR3 is CASNTRGTREKLFF. The CDR3 DNA follows: TGTGCCAGCAATACCAGGGGAACACGGGAAAAACTGTTTTTT.

DNA of the CDR3: TGTGCCAGCAGTTATTCGGGACAGCGTGAAGCTTTCTTT. The encoded protein is CASSYSGQREAFF. The V call is TRBV6-5, the J call TRBJ1-1; 7 bases are shared with TRBD1. With V trimmed by 3 bases and J by 7 bases, 5 bases remained unmatched. The CDR3 loop spans 13 amino acids. CDR1 MNHEY and CDR2 SVGAGI come from the germline V gene.

This clone was counted only a few times. The chain couples TRBV10-3 to TRBJ1-1; tentatively, D is TRBD1 (5 bases). Germline CDR1 reads ENHRY; CDR2 reads SYGVKD. The CDR3 is 15 residues long. V lost 3 bases and J 1 base, leaving 12 bases between the germline ends. Here the CDR3 reads CAISDSDSSNTEAFF. The DNA of the CDR3 is TGTGCCATCAGTGACTCCGACAGCTCGAACACTGAAGCTTTCTTT.

The chain links TRBV4-2 to TRBJ2-3; TRBD2 is a possible D gene (6 bases). Germline CDR1 is LGHNA and CDR2 is YNFKEQ. CDR3 length: 15 amino acids. Trimming cost V 4 bases and J 1 base, with 12 bases left between them. The CDR3 loop reads CASSPKSSGTDTQYF. In DNA form, the CDR3 reads TGTGCCAGCAGCCCCAAGTCTAGCGGCACAGATACGCAGTATTTT.

The genes are TRBV6-5 and TRBJ2-2; TRBD2 matches 9 bases. Looked up from germline, CDR1 is MNHEY and CDR2 is SVGAGI. CDR3 length equals 15 residues. Trimming removed 1 base from V and 6 bases from J; junction bases left unmatched: 3. CDR3 coding DNA: TGTGCCAGCAGTTACTTAGCGGGGGCCGCCGGGGAGCTGTTTTTT. Translated: CASSYLAGAAGELFF.

V and J are TRBV27 and TRBJ1-3; D unclear. This CDR3 is 15 amino acids long. Germline CDR1 reads MNHEY; CDR2 reads SMNVEV (reference sequence). Trimming pared 7 bases from V and 0 bases from J, leaving 13 bases between. The CDR3 nucleotides are TGTGCCAGCAAAGCGGACCGCTACTCTGGAAACACCATATATTTT. Its protein product is CASKADRYSGNTIYF.

This chain links TRBV6-5 with TRBJ1-5; D might be TRBD1 (5 bases). There are 14 residues in the CDR3. V dropped 6 bases and J dropped 0 bases, with 9 bases sitting between them. Germline lookup yields CDR1 MNHEY and CDR2 SVGAGI. CDR3 bases: TGTGCCAGCAGCGACAGCCATAGCAATCAGCCCCAGCATTTT. This sequence encodes CASSDSHSNQPQHF.

Comments on this clone: Other DNA sequences in the sample encode the same CDR3. The V call is TRBV5-1, the J call TRBJ2-1; 13 bases match TRBD2. Germline V gene lookup returns CDR1 SGHRS and CDR2 YFSETQ. The CDR3 has 16 amino acids. V lost 0 bases and J lost 6; bases outside the gene matches: 3. The CDR3 DNA is TGCGCCAGCAGCTTGGGACTAGCGGGGGGTGGCAATGAGCAGTTCTTC. Encoded protein: CASSLGLAGGGNEQFF.

This rearrangement joins TRBV5-1 to TRBJ1-1, with D unclear. The CDR3 has 12 residues. V lost 2 bases to trimming and J lost 5 bases, with 7 bases between them. Germline lookup yields CDR1 SGHRS and CDR2 YFSETQ. This CDR3 reads CASSFGGTEAFF. CDR3 sequence (DNA): TGCGCCAGCAGCTTTGGCGGGACTGAAGCTTTCTTT. The entire variable domain, with the rest obtained from reference TRBV5-1 and TRBJ1-1, is as follows: KAGVTQTPRYLIKTRGQQVTLSCSPISGHRSVSWYQQTPGQGLQFLFEYFSETQRNKGNFPGRFSGRQFSNSRSEMNVSTLELGDSALYLCASSFGGTEAFFGQGTRLTVV.

The chain uses TRBV4-1 and TRBJ1-2, with D maybe TRBD1 (6 bases). The CDR3 runs 15 residues. With 0 bases removed from V and 4 bases from J, the gap between germline ends came to 12 bases. Germline V gives CDR1 MGHRA, CDR2 YSYEKL. The CDR3, as DNA: TGCGCCAGCAGCCAAGATTCGACAGGCTTCTATGGCTACACCTTC. Residues: CASSQDSTGFYGYTF.

The chain uses TRBV27 and TRBJ2-3; 7 nucleotides line up with TRBD2. The V gene's germline CDR1 is MNHEY and CDR2 SMNVEV (reference sequence). V dropped 6 bases and J dropped 2; count of bases not matched to a gene: 11. The CDR3 loop spans 16 amino acids. In DNA form, the CDR3 reads TGTGCCAGCAGGGGGGGGACGGTGCGGACCACAGATACGCAGTATTTT. Its translation: CASRGGTVRTTDTQYF.

The V gene is TRBV5-1, the J gene TRBJ2-3; D possibly corresponds to TRBD2 (5 bases). Trimming shortened V by 4 bases and J by 0 bases, and 12 bases separated the two germline ends. Germline V gene lookup returns CDR1 SGHRS and CDR2 YFSETQ. There are 15 residues in the CDR3. The chain's CDR3 is CASSQLGMSTDTQYF. As DNA, the CDR3 is TGCGCCAGCAGCCAACTAGGGATGAGCACAGATACGCAGTATTTT.

This sequence joins TRBV5-1 and TRBJ1-2, with 9 bases matching TRBD1. CDR1 and CDR2 (germline): SGHRS, YFSETQ. This CDR3 has 18 residues. Trimming cost V 3 bases and J 8 bases; bases outside gene matches: 20. The CDR3 DNA follows: TGCGCCAGCAGCTCGGGTCCGGGACAGGGATCTTTAGTTGGAGGCTACACCTTC. Its translation: CASSSGPGQGSLVGGYTF.